The rows below give T cell receptor beta chains drawn from one sample of a study of shared clonotypes between healthy human individuals. This table comes from immunoSEQ multiplex PCR, and its TCRdb copy is limited to in-frame clones, with some not included. The repertoire holds a few hundred thousand clones, with around 78% as singletons. Source material: PBMCs. The source is a woman aged 40 to 49 in good health. Some clones in this sample may be carry-over from other donors' samples. Both conserved end residues are part of each CDR3. The D gene is left open where the match is weak.

V,D,J,CDR3
TRBV11-1,.,TRBJ2-7,CASSRTPSGTGYYEQYF
TRBV7-9,.,TRBJ2-5,CASSLRYQETQYF
TRBV30,.,TRBJ1-1,CAWSRGPNTEAFF
TRBV5-1,TRBD2,TRBJ2-1,CASSTLAGGYNEQFF
TRBV6-1,TRBD2,TRBJ2-3,CASRTVLAGADTQYF
TRBV14,.,TRBJ2-3,CASSQVNTDTQYF
TRBV9,.,TRBJ1-2,CASARGLVANYGYTF
TRBV15,TRBD2,TRBJ2-1,CATSRDRTSGKYNEQFF
TRBV7-9,.,TRBJ1-5,CASSLGRNQPQHF
TRBV2,.,TRBJ1-5,CASSYGYSNQPQHF
TRBV28,.,TRBJ2-2,CASSQPRSGELFF
TRBV7-9,.,TRBJ1-4,CASGRGTTTEKLFF
TRBV2,.,TRBJ1-2,CASSDLGLSYGYTF
TRBV27,TRBD2,TRBJ2-1,CASSAGLARYNEQFF
TRBV29-1,.,TRBJ2-2,CSVEDGGATGELFF
TRBV27,.,TRBJ2-1,CASSFSAYNEQFF
TRBV28,.,TRBJ1-1,CASSLGPRGGRTEAFF
TRBV7-2,TRBD2,TRBJ2-7,CASSFRSGRIDEQYF
TRBV15,.,TRBJ1-4,CATSRESVSSLFF
TRBV28,TRBD1,TRBJ1-1,CASSPDRGLRAEAFF
TRBV7-9,TRBD2,TRBJ2-2,CASSHYRLAGGANTGELFF
TRBV27,.,TRBJ2-2,CASRTYRPAPGELFF
TRBV27,TRBD2,TRBJ2-5,CASSLSVGGGPETQYF
TRBV5-4,TRBD1,TRBJ2-7,CASSTDREDYEQYF
TRBV18,TRBD1,TRBJ2-7,CASSPGTGQGAREQYF
TRBV5-6,TRBD1,TRBJ2-7,CASSSQGASYEQYF
TRBV2,.,TRBJ1-4,CASSEETGLDEKLFF
TRBV13,.,TRBJ1-5,CASSLPRSPDQPQHF
TRBV5-1,.,TRBJ1-4,CASSTEVWGEKLFF
TRBV30,TRBD2,TRBJ2-6,CAWIGLAGLSGANVLTF
TRBV5-1,.,TRBJ2-7,CASSPQVDYYEQYF
TRBV5-1,.,TRBJ2-4,CASSPTVAKNIQYF
TRBV27,.,TRBJ1-2,CASSSFRGGYTF
TRBV13,TRBD2,TRBJ2-2,CASSFGGLAGNTGELFF
TRBV5-6,.,TRBJ2-7,CASSGGRSLSYEQYF
TRBV7-9,TRBD2,TRBJ2-7,CASSISGTSGASYEQYF
TRBV7-8,TRBD2,TRBJ2-1,CASSSWTSGNEQFF
TRBV7-2,TRBD2,TRBJ2-2,CASSHDSGRSGELFF
TRBV4-2,.,TRBJ2-2,CASSQEARWAGELFF
TRBV29-1,.,TRBJ1-2,CSVRMTGLYGYTF
TRBV5-1,.,TRBJ2-2,CASSLARDTPNTGELFF
TRBV7-3,TRBD2,TRBJ2-1,CASSLIVREGRRNEQFF
TRBV6-6,TRBD1,TRBJ2-7,CASSYSQGAYEQYF
TRBV7-8,.,TRBJ2-7,CASSPSHVSYEQYF
TRBV5-8,.,TRBJ1-1,CASSPDSWTEAFF
TRBV2,.,TRBJ2-2,CASSEDTGELFF
TRBV28,.,TRBJ2-5,CASSFPGVGETQYF
TRBV2,.,TRBJ1-1,CASSEALVRGTYTEAFF
TRBV7-2,.,TRBJ2-1,CASSRRSGVYNEQFF
TRBV20-1,.,TRBJ2-2,CSARETGELFF
TRBV28,.,TRBJ2-7,CASLTRGGMNEQYF
TRBV19,.,TRBJ1-1,CASSIYGQMNTEAFF
TRBV19,TRBD2,TRBJ2-1,CASSTSGANNEQFF
TRBV7-9,TRBD2,TRBJ2-5,CASSLGLAGETQYF
TRBV7-8,TRBD2,TRBJ2-7,CASSLVGAGGIEQYF
TRBV5-1,.,TRBJ1-3,CASSLTTSSGNTIYF
TRBV7-8,TRBD1,TRBJ1-3,CASSGTGTSGNTIYF
TRBV14,.,TRBJ2-1,CASSQDKWSSYNEQFF
TRBV7-9,TRBD1,TRBJ2-1,CASSLASTGSSYNEQFF
TRBV10-3,.,TRBJ2-6,CAISGGTPTISGANVLTF